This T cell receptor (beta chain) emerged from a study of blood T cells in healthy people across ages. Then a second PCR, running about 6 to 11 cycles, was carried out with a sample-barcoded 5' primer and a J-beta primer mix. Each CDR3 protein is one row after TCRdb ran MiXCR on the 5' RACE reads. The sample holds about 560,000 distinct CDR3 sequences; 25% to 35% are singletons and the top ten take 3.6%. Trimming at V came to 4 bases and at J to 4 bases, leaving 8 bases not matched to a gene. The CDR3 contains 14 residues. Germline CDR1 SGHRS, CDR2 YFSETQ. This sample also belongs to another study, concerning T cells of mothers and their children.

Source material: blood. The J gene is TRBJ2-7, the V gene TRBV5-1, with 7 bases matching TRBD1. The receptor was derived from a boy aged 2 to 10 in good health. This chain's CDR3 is CASSPGDSAYEQYF. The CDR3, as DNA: TGCGCCAGCAGCCCAGGGGACAGCGCTTACGAGCAGTACTTC.